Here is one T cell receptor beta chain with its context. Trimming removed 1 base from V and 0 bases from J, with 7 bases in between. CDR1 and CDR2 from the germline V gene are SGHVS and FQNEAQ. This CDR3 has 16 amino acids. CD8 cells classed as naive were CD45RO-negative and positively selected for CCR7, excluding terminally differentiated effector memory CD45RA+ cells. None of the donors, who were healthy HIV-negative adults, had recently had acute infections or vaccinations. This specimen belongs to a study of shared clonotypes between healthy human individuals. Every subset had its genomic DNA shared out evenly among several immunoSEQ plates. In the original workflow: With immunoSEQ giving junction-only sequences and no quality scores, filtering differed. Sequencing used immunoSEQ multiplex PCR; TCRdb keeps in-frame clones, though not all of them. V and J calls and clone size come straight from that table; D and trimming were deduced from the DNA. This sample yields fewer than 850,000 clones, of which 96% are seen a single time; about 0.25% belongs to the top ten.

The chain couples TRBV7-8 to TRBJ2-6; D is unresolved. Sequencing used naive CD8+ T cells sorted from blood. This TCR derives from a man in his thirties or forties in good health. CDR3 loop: CASSLVKGSGANVLTF. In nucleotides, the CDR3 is TGTGCCAGCAGCTTAGTGAAAGGCTCTGGGGCCAACGTCCTGACTTTC.